The clone carrying this T cell receptor beta chain was counted ten times or more. This entry comes from a study of T-cell reconstitution after alpha-beta-depleted transplantation in children. CDR1 is SQVTM, CDR2 ANQGSEA, per germline. V lost 7 bases and J lost 2; bases outside the gene matches: 7. CDR3 length equals 14 residues. Library preparation (for TCRbeta) was performed with unique molecular identifiers. TCRdb reprocessed the PCR reads with MiXCR, giving one entry per CDR3 protein. The data hold 600,000 to 700,000 distinct CDR3 sequences, with approximately 17% observed a single time. This clonotype was sampled from a human donor who donated a stem cell graft to a child with acute myeloid leukemia. The chain employs TRBV29-1 and TRBJ2-3, with TRBD1 matching 9 bases. The sequencing here drew on PBMCs from the stem cell graft donor, taken from the stem cell graft. CDR3: CSGGQGDYTDTQYF. The CDR3 DNA reads as TGCAGCGGGGGACAGGGCGACTACACAGATACGCAGTATTTT.